This T cell receptor (beta chain) was profiled in a study of blood T cell repertoires in COVID-19. As for the study in general: COVID-19 samples, acute and convalescent, were from the United States, Italy and Spain. From T cells, B-cell-depleted T cells, or PBMCs came the material, which was cDNA or gDNA.

Clinical history reported by participants formed the basis on which cohorts were assigned. Original processing notes: Reference gene primer amplification gave nucleated cell count estimates. Sequencing was performed with immunoSEQ multiplex PCR; in TCRdb, only in-frame clones are kept and a portion is missing. Clone size and the V and J calls come from that table; the DNA yielded D and trimming. This table holds hundreds of thousands of clones, roughly 89% found once. The V gene lost 5 bases and the J gene lost 0 bases, with 5 bases spanning the gap. The CDR3 contains 14 residues. The germline V gene has CDR1 MNHEY and CDR2 SVGAGI.

The J gene is TRBJ2-6, the V gene TRBV6-5; the D is unclear. The source material was PBMCs or T cells enriched from blood (not recorded which). This TCR derives from a man in his sixties who had recovered from COVID-19. The CDR3 protein is CASSTDSGANVLTF. In nucleotides, the CDR3 is TGTGCCAGCAGTACAGACTCTGGGGCCAACGTCCTGACTTTC.